In its sample, the clone carrying this T cell receptor (beta chain) was seen once. This specimen belongs to a study of shared clonotypes between healthy human individuals. Some clones are missing from TCRdb's copy, which holds only in-frame ones; the method was immunoSEQ multiplex PCR. The sample yields about 990,000 clones, 75% to 85% seen once. This TCR was recovered from a man aged 18 to 29 in good health. Some clones in this sample may be carry-over from other donors' samples. Source material: memory CD4+ T cells from PBMCs. Noted subset: CD45RA-negative fraction.

CDR3 amino acids: CASSGPGTGYEQYF. Here the CDR3 DNA reads TGTGCCAGCTCAGGACCCGGGACAGGGTACGAGCAGTACTTC. V and J are TRBV18 and TRBJ2-7, with 9 bases lining up with TRBD1. The CDR3 extends over 14 amino acids. V was pared by 5 bases and J by 4 bases, with 6 bases of the junction left unmatched. The germline V gene has CDR1 KGHSH and CDR2 LQKENI. Using reference TRBV18 and TRBJ2-7 for the parts outside the CDR3, the full variable domain is NAGVMQNPRHLVRRRGQEARLRCSPMKGHSHVYWYRQLPEEGLKFMVYLQKENIIDESGMPKERFSAEFPKEGPSILRIQQVVRGDSAAYFCASSGPGTGYEQYFGPGTRLTVT.